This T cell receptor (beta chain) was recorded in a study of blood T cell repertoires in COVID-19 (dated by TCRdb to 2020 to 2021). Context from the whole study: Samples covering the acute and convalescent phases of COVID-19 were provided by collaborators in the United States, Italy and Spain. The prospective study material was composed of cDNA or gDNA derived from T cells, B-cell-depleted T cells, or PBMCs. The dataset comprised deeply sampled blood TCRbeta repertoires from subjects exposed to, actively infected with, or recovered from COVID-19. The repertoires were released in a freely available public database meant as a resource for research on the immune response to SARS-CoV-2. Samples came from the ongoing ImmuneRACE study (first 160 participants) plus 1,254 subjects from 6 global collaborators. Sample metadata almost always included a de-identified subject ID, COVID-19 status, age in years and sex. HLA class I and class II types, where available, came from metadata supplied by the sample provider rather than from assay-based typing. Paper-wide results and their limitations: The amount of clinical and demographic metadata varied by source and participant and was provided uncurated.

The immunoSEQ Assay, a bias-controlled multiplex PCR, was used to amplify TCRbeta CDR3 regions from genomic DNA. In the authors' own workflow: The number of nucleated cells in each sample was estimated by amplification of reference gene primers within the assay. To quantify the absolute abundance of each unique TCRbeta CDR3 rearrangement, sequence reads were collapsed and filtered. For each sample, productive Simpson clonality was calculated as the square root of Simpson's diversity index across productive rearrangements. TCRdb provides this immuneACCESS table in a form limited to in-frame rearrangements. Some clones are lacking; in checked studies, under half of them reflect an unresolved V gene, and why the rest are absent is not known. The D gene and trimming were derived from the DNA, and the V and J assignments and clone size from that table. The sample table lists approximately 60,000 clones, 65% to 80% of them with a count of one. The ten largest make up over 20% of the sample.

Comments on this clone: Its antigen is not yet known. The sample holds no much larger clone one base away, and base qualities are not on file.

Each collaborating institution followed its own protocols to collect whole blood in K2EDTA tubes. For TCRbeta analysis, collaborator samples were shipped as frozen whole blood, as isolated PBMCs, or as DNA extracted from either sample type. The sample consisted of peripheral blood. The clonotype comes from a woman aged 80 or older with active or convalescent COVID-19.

The CDR3 amino acid sequence is: CAISQQGGSYGYTF. At the DNA level, the sequence is TGTGCCATCAGTCAACAGGGGGGTAGCTATGGCTACACCTTC. The chain employs TRBV10-3 and TRBJ1-2; TRBD1 agrees with 8 junctional bases. Trimming accounts for 5 bases at V and 4 bases at J, while the number of junction bases matched to no gene is 6. The CDR3 runs 14 residues from the cysteine to the phenylalanine. The DNA shown is the 42-base CDR3, in frame from base 1. Taken from the germline V gene, the CDR1 and CDR2 loops are ENHRY and SYGVKD.